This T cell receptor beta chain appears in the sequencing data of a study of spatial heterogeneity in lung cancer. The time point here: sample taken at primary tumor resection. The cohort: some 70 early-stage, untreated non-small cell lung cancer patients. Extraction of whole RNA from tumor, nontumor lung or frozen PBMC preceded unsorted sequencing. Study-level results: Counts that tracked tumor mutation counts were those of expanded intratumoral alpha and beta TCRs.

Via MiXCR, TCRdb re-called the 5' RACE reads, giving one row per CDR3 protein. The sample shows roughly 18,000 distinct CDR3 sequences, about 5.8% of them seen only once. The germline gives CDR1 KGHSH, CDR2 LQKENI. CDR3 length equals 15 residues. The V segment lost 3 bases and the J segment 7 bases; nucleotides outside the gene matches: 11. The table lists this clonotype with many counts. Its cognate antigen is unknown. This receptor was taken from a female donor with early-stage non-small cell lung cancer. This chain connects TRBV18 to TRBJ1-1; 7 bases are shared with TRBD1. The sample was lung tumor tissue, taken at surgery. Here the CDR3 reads CASSPSRGGFNEAFF. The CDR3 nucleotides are TGTGCCAGCTCACCGAGCAGGGGGGGTTTTAATGAAGCTTTCTTT.